One sample yielded the 12 T cell receptor beta chains listed below, sequenced in a study of response to subunit inactivated influenza vaccine. TCRdb reprocessed the RT-PCR reads via MiXCR and lists one record per CDR3 protein. The sample has about 540,000 distinct CDR3 sequences; roughly 25% are singletons. This sample was also put to use in a study of T cells expressing NK-cell markers. That work adds: What made the TCR beta cDNA was 5'RACE template switching with UMIs.

The sample here was CD4+ T cells sorted from PBMCs, taken 11 to 12 days after vaccination. These TCRs come from a middle-aged man who received an inactivated influenza vaccine.

The chain has TRBV5-8 and TRBJ2-1; 8 bases fit TRBD2. Trimming removed 4 bases from V and 4 bases from J; junction bases left unmatched: 13. Germline V lookup: CDR1 SGHTS, CDR2 YDEGEE. There are 17 residues in the CDR3. The CDR3 here is CASSRRIAGTRYNEQFF. The CDR3 DNA reads as TGTGCCAGCAGCCGCAGAATAGCGGGAACGCGGTACAATGAGCAGTTCTTC.

The CDR3 DNA is TGTGCCATCAGTGCTTTAGACAATGAGCAGTTCTTC. The encoded protein is CAISALDNEQFF. The chain recombines TRBV10-3 with TRBJ2-1; D gene unclear. Trimming shortened V by 4 bases and J by 5 bases, and 6 bases separated the two germline ends. The V gene's germline CDR1 is ENHRY and CDR2 SYGVKD. The CDR3 totals 12 residues.

The chain carries TRBV30 and TRBJ2-3; D not resolved. There are 16 residues in the CDR3. Germline values: CDR1 GTSNPN, CDR2 SVGIG (reference sequence). V dropped 3 bases and J dropped 0 bases, with 16 bases sitting between them. The CDR3 DNA is TGTGCCTGGAGGGTCCGACTCTTGGTGAGCACAGATACGCAGTATTTT. As protein: CAWRVRLLVSTDTQYF.

The J gene is TRBJ1-2, the V gene TRBV24-1, with D uncertain. Trimming stripped 4 bases from V and 2 bases from J, with 10 bases between. CDR1 and CDR2 from the germline V gene are KGHDR and SFDVKD. CDR3 length: 14 amino acids. Here the CDR3 reads CATSEDSANYGYTF. CDR3 nucleotide sequence: TGTGCCACCAGTGAAGATAGTGCGAACTATGGCTACACCTTC.

This clonotype was seen a handful of times. The chain combines TRBV20-1 with TRBJ2-1, with no clear D. Germline V gives CDR1 DFQATT, CDR2 SNEGSKA (reference sequence). This CDR3 comprises 13 residues. The V end was cut by 1 base, the J end by 5 bases, with 9 bases between. The CDR3 region has the DNA TGCAGTGCTAGAGTACCCACTAACAATGAGCAGTTCTTC. Translated: CSARVPTNNEQFF.

The chain has TRBV6-2 or TRBV6-3 and TRBJ2-1; maybe TRBD1 (6 bases). The germline V gene has CDR1 MNHEY and CDR2 SVGEGT. V was clipped by 2 bases and J by 6 bases, with 8 bases between them. The CDR3 is made up of 13 amino acids. CDR3 sequence (DNA): TGTGCCAGCAGTTACGGACAGTCCAATGAGCAGTTCTTC. Amino acids: CASSYGQSNEQFF.

This clonotype was seen more than once but under ten times. The chain has TRBV7-9 and TRBJ2-1; D perhaps matches TRBD2 (6 bases). Trimming removed 4 bases at V and 6 bases at J, with 16 bases between. CDR1 SEHNR and CDR2 FQNEAQ come from the germline V gene (reference sequence). There are 15 residues in the CDR3. The CDR3 DNA is TGTGCCAGCAGCTCCTACCGGGACTTACCCAATGAGCAGTTCTTC. Translated: CASSSYRDLPNEQFF.

The rearrangement links TRBV3-1 to TRBJ1-2; 9 nucleotides align to TRBD1. Germline V gene data show CDR1 as LGHDT and CDR2 as YNNKEL (reference sequence). V was clipped by 1 base and J by 4 bases; unmatched bases: 4. The length of the CDR3 is 15 residues. This CDR3 is CASSQGDRVPYGYTF. CDR3 bases: TGTGCCAGCAGCCAAGGGGACAGGGTGCCCTATGGCTACACCTTC.

This clonotype was counted only a few times. The J gene is TRBJ1-1, the V gene TRBV5-1, with a tentative D call TRBD1 (6 bases). Germline V gene lookup returns CDR1 SGHRS and CDR2 YFSETQ. V gave up 4 bases and J gave up 4 bases, with 11 bases separating them. CDR3 length: 13 residues. The CDR3 region is CASSPGAVTEAFF. The CDR3 DNA follows: TGCGCCAGCAGCCCAGGGGCGGTCACTGAAGCTTTCTTT. Full variable domain (rest looked up from reference TRBV5-1 and TRBJ1-1): KAGVTQTPRYLIKTRGQQVTLSCSPISGHRSVSWYQQTPGQGLQFLFEYFSETQRNKGNFPGRFSGRQFSNSRSEMNVSTLELGDSALYLCASSPGAVTEAFFGQGTRLTVV.

The chain links TRBV19 to TRBJ1-2; unclear D gene. This CDR3 spans 12 amino acids. Trimming removed 2 bases from V and 4 bases from J, with 5 bases in between. Germline assignment: CDR1 LNHDA and CDR2 SQIVND (reference sequence). This CDR3 reads CASSINTYGYTF. The CDR3 DNA reads TGTGCCAGTAGTATAAACACCTATGGCTACACCTTC.

This clonotype was counted only a few times. This chain links TRBV6-1 with TRBJ2-3; D is undetermined. There are 15 residues in the CDR3. The V end lost 5 bases, the J end lost 3 bases, and 15 bases lay between the germline ends. Per the germline V gene, CDR1 is MNHNS and CDR2 is SASEGT. CDR3 DNA: TGTGCCAGCAGTAGTCAGCCAACGAGAACAGATACGCAGTATTTT. Encoded protein: CASSSQPTRTDTQYF.

The chain uses TRBV11-2 and TRBJ2-7; D gene unclear. The germline V and J ends were trimmed by 5 bases and 3 bases, with 14 bases remaining between them. CDR1 is SGHAT, CDR2 FQNNGV, per germline. This CDR3 spans 14 amino acids. This CDR3 reads CASSPNPGLYEQYF. In DNA form, the CDR3 reads TGTGCCAGCAGCCCCAACCCGGGCCTCTACGAGCAGTACTTC.